This T cell receptor (beta chain) was retrieved from a study of vaccination and CD4 T cells after COVID-19. The overall study: The makeup of the convalescents was six males and four females, two of them Hispanic. The BNT162b2 or mRNA-1273 vaccine was given to participants in two doses. SARS-CoV-2, HCoV-NL63, HCoV-OC43 and HCoV-229E supplied the overlapping spike peptides used to stimulate cells.

Concerning this clonotype itself: The antigen is unknown.

CDR1 is LGHDT, CDR2 YNNKEL, per germline (reference sequence). The CDR3 has 15 amino acids. Trimming cost V 6 bases and J 3 bases; bases outside gene matches: 8. Treatment noted: approximately nine-day PBMC culture with coronavirus spike peptide pools or control peptides (ViraFEST assay). Days 3 and 7 were when half the medium was replaced with fresh IL-2 medium. Once obtained from cultured CD4+ T cells, the DNA was sequenced using the Oncomine TCR Beta short-read assay. TCRdb analysed the PCR reads with MiXCR anew, one entry per CDR3 protein. The sample consists of 15,000 to 20,000 distinct CDR3 sequences, roughly 49% of them appearing once.

The chain joins TRBV3-1 to TRBJ1-2; 9 positions match TRBD1. The sequencing input was CD4+ T cells from blood, cultured in vitro. The sequence came from a human donor who had recovered from COVID-19. The CDR3 sequence is CASRPVTGGDYGYTF. The CDR3 nucleotides read TGTGCCAGCAGGCCAGTGACAGGGGGGGACTATGGCTACACCTTC.